The 2 T cell receptor beta chains listed next were all sequenced from one sample in a study of T cells in Graves' hyperthyroidism and ophthalmopathy. RNA transcripts provided the source from which TCR beta CDR3 regions were amplified. Initially, a first-round RT-PCR of the TCR CDR3 employed the HTBI primer set. In TCRdb, the multiplex PCR reads were re-called with MiXCR into one record per CDR3 protein. The data hold 500,000 to 550,000 distinct CDR3 sequences, with under 25% observed a single time. The sequenced material came from blood. Every receptor here comes from a man younger than 30 with Graves' hyperthyroidism.

The chain joins TRBV2 to TRBJ1-5; the D is unclear. V shed 7 bases and J shed 1 base, with 14 bases lying between them. Germline V CDR1 and CDR2: SNHLY, FYNNEI. This CDR3 has 15 amino acids. CDR3 DNA sequence: TGTGCCAGCACGTTCGAGGGTGTGAGCAATCAGCCCCAGCATTTT. Translation: CASTFEGVSNQPQHF.

This clonotype was counted ten times or more. The chain is built from TRBV5-1 and TRBJ2-6; D not resolved. From germline, CDR1 is SGHRS and CDR2 YFSETQ. The V and J ends lost 0 bases and 0 bases respectively, with 4 bases between them. This CDR3 has 15 amino acids. The CDR3 here is CASSLGRSGANVLTF. As DNA, the CDR3 is TGCGCCAGCAGCTTGGGCCGCTCTGGGGCCAACGTCCTGACTTTC.